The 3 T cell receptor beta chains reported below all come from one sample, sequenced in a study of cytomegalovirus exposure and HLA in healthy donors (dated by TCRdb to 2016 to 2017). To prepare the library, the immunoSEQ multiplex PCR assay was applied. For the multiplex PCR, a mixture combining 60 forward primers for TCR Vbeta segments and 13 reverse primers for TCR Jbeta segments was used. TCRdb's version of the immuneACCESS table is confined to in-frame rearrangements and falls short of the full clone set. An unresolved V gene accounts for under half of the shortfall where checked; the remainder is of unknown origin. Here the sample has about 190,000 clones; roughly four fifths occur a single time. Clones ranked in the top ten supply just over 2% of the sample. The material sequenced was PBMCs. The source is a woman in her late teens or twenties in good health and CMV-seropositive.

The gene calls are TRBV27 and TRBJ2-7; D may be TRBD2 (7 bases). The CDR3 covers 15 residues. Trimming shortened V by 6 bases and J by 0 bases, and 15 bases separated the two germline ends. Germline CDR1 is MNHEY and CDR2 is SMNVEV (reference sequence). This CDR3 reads CASRISGGPSYEQYF. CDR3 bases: TGTGCCAGCAGGATATCGGGGGGCCCCTCCTACGAGCAGTACTTC.

CDR3 loop: CASSPRGGEQFF. CDR3 nucleotides: TGCGCCAGCAGCCCCCGGGGGGGTGAGCAGTTCTTC. The chain carries TRBV5-1 and TRBJ2-1, with TRBD2 matching over 8 bases. V shed 4 bases, J shed 9 bases, and the junction held 3 bases outside the gene matches. There are 12 residues in the CDR3. Germline CDR1 reads SGHRS; CDR2 reads YFSETQ.

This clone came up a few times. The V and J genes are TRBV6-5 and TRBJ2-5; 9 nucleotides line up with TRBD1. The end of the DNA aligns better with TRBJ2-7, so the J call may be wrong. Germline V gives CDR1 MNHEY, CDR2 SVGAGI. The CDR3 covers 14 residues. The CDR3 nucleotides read TGTGCCAGCAGGATAGGGACAGGGCACTACGAGCAGTACTTC. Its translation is CASRIGTGHYEQYF.